What follows describes a single T cell receptor (beta chain). What it binds is not known. The sample comes from a study of persistence of HIV-infected CD4 T cells. Study summary: A couple of participants gave one leukapheresis sample; others gave up to about 180 mL blood repeatedly.

Cells were stimulated with overlapping HIV-1 Gag 15-mer peptides. Responding CD4+ T cells were sorted by upregulation of both CD40 ligand and CD69. These HIV-1-infected adults initiated suppressive ART in chronic infection. Donors had undetectable plasma HIV-1 RNA, under 50 copies/mL, for 4+ years. The libraries were made with immunoSEQ version 4 in survey mode. Some clones are missing from TCRdb's copy, which holds only in-frame ones; the method was immunoSEQ multiplex PCR. The sample comprises 25,000 to 35,000 clones, roughly 71% of which are singletons, and 1.4% rests with the top ten. The specimen comprised CD4+ T cells sorted from PBMCs after approximately 20-hour stimulation, sampled from a patient who received antiretroviral therapy. This receptor was taken from an adult man with HIV who was CMV-seropositive.

In DNA form, the CDR3 reads TGTGCCAGCAGTTTAGTCTCACGGGGAGCTTTCTTT. Its translation: CASSLVSRGAFF. The V call is TRBV12-3 or TRBV12-4, the J call TRBJ1-1; D gene ambiguous. This CDR3 has 12 residues. V gave up 1 base and J gave up 10 bases, with 10 bases separating them.